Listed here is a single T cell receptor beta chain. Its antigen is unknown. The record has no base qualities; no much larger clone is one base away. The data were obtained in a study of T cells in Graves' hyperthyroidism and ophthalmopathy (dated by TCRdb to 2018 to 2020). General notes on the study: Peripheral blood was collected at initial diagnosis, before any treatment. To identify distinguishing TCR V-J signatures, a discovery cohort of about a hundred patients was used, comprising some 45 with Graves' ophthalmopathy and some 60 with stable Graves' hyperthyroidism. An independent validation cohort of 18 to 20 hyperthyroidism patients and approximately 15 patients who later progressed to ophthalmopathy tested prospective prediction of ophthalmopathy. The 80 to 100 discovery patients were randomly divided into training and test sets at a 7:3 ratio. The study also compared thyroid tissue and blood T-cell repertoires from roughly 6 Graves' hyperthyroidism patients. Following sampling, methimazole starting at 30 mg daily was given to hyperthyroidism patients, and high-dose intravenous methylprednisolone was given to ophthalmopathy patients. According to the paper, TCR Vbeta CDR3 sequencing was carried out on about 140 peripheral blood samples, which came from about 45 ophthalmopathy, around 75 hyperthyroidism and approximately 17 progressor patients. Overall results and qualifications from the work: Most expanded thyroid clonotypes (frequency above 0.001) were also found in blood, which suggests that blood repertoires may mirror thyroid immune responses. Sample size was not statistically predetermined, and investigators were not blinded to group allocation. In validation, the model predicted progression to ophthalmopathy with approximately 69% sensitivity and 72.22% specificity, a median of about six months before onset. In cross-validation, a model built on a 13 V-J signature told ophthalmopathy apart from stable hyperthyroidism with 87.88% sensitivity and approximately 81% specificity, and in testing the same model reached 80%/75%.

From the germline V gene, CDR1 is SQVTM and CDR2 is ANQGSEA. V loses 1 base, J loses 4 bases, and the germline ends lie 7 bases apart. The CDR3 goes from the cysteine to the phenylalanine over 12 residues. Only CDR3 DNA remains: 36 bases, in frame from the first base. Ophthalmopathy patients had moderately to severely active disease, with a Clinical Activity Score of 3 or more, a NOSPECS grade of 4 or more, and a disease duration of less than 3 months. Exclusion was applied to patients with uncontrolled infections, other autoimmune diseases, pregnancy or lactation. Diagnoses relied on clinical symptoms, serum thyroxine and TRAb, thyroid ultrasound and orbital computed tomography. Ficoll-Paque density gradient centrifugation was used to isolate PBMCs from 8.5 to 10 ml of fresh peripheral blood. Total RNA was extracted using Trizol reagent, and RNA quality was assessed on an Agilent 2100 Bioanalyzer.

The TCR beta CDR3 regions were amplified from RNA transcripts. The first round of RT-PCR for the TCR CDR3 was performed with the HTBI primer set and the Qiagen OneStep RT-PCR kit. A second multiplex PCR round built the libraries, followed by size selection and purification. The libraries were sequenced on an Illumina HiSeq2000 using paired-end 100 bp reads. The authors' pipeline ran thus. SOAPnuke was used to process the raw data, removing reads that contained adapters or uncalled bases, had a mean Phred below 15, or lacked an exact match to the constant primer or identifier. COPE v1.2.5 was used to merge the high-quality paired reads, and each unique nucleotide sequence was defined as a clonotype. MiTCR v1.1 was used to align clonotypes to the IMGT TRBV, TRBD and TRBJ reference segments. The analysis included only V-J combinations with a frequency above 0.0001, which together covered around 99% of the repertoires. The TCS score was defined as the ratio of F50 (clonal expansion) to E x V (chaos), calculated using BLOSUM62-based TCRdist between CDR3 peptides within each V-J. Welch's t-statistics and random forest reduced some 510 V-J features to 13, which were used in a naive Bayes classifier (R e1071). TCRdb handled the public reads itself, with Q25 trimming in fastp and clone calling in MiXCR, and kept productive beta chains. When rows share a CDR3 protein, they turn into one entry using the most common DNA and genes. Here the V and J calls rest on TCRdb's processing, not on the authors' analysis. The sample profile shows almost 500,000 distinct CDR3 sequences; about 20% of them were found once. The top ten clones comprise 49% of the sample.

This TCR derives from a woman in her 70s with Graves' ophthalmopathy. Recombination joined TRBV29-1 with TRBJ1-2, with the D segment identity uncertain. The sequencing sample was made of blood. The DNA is TGCAGCGTTGAAGTGGCGGGCTATGGCTACACCTTC. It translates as CSVEVAGYGYTF.